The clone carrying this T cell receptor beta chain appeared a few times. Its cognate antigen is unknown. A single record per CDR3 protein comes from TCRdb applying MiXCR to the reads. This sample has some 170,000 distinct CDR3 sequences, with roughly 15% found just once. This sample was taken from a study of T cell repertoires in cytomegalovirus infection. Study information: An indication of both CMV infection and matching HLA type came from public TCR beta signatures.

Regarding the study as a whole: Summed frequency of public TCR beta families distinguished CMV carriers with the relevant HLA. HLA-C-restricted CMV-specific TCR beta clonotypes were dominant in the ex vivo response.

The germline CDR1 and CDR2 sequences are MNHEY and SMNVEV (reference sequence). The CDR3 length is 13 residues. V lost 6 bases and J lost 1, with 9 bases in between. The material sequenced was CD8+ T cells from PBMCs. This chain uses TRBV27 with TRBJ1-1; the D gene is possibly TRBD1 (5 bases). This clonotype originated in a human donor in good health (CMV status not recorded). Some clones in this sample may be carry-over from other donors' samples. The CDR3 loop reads CASRGGGNTEAFF. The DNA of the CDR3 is TGTGCCAGCAGAGGTGGGGGGAACACTGAAGCTTTCTTT.